This T cell receptor (beta chain) was identified in a study of blood T cell repertoires in COVID-19 (dated by TCRdb to 2018 to 2020). General notes on the study: Samples covering the acute and convalescent phases of COVID-19 were provided by collaborators in the United States, Italy and Spain. The prospective study material was composed of cDNA or gDNA derived from T cells, B-cell-depleted T cells, or PBMCs. The dataset comprised deeply sampled blood TCRbeta repertoires from subjects exposed to, actively infected with, or recovered from COVID-19. The repertoires were released in a freely available public database intended as a resource for research on the immune response to SARS-CoV-2. Samples came from the ongoing ImmuneRACE study (first 160 participants) plus 1,254 subjects from 6 global collaborators. The sample metadata nearly always contained a de-identified subject ID, COVID-19 status, age in years and sex. Where HLA class I and class II types were available, the types were taken from metadata supplied by the sample provider, not from assay-based typing.

At one collaborating source in Seattle, patients were enrolled during active infection and were followed longitudinally through the course of disease. The collaborating institutions used their own protocols to collect whole blood in K2EDTA tubes. For TCRbeta analysis, collaborators shipped samples as frozen whole blood, isolated PBMCs, or DNA extracted from either of those sample types. TCRbeta CDR3 regions were amplified from genomic DNA by means of the immunoSEQ Assay, a bias-controlled multiplex PCR. As for how the authors treated the data: The number of nucleated cells in each sample was estimated by amplification of reference gene primers within the assay. Sequence reads were collapsed and filtered to measure the absolute abundance of every unique TCRbeta CDR3 rearrangement. For each sample, productive Simpson clonality was calculated as the square root of Simpson's diversity index across productive rearrangements. Here the immuneACCESS table is served through TCRdb, limited to in-frame sequences with V and J called. Missing clones are a known gap in these copies; in checked studies unresolved V genes cover under half, and the rest lacks a known reason. That table supplies the V and J calls and clone size; D and trimming were determined from the DNA. Recorded for this sample are roughly 380,000 clones; 70% to 90% of them occurred a single time. The ten most abundant clones make up less than 2% of the sample.

The CDR3, cysteine through phenylalanine, is 13 amino acids long. Here the CDR3 DNA is all that survives: 39 bases in frame from base 1. V trim: 7 bases; J trim: 6 bases; unmatched bases: 4. CDR1 and CDR2 are drawn from the germline V gene: MNHEY, SVGAGI. Study-level results and caveats: How much clinical and demographic metadata was included differed by source and by participant, and the metadata was provided uncurated.

Comment on this clone: Its antigen is unknown. Base qualities are not at hand, and no much larger clone is one base apart.

This receptor chain uses TRBV6-5 and TRBJ1-5, and 9 bases in between align with TRBD1. The receptor's source is a woman in her 40s with COVID-19, enrolled during active disease. Sequencing was performed on peripheral blood. The DNA is as follows: TGTGCCAGCAAACAGGGGGCGAGTCAGCCCCAGCATTTT. This sequence encodes CASKQGASQPQHF.